This entry lists 9 T cell receptor beta chains sequenced from one sample in a study of T cell repertoires in cytomegalovirus infection. Their antigens remain unidentified. TCRdb re-analysed the reads in MiXCR, keeping a single row per CDR3 protein. The sample contains 680,000 or so distinct CDR3 sequences, around a third of which appear only once. The sample consisted of cultured PBMCs, taken from culture after CMV antigen stimulation. These receptors all stem from a human donor in good health (CMV status not recorded). Some clones in this sample may be carry-over from other donors' samples.

The chain uses TRBV6-5 and TRBJ1-4, with TRBD1 matching 8 bases. The CDR3 sequence is 13 residues long. V trimming: 5 bases; J trimming: 10 bases; junction bases outside the gene matches: 6. CDR1 and CDR2 from the germline V gene are MNHEY and SVGAGI. This CDR3 is CASSKQDRGKLFF. The CDR3 nucleotides read TGTGCCAGCAGTAAACAAGACAGGGGAAAACTGTTTTTT.

The J gene is TRBJ2-7, the V gene TRBV7-3; unclear D gene. CDR1 is SGHTA and CDR2 is FQGTGA in the germline V gene. CDR3 length equals 14 residues. V shed 4 bases and J shed 5 bases, with 15 bases lying between them. The CDR3 loop is CASSSVAPFHEQYF. CDR3 bases: TGTGCCAGCAGCTCGGTGGCGCCGTTCCACGAGCAGTACTTC.

There are many counts of this clonotype. This sequence joins TRBV6-2 or TRBV6-3 and TRBJ2-5; D is uncertain. The CDR3 totals 12 residues. The V and J ends lost 2 bases and 4 bases respectively, with 5 bases between them. Germline V CDR1 and CDR2: MNHEY, SVGEGT. The CDR3 coding sequence is TGTGCCAGCAGTTACCCTCCAGAGACCCAGTACTTC. It encodes CASSYPPETQYF.

The chain links TRBV7-9 to TRBJ1-1, with no clear D. The CDR3 has 16 amino acids. Germline loops: CDR1 SEHNR, CDR2 FQNEAQ (reference sequence). Trimming pared 2 bases from V and 0 bases from J, leaving 13 bases between. The chain's CDR3 is CASSLFVRGVNTEAFF. The DNA for the CDR3 is TGTGCCAGCAGCTTATTCGTCCGTGGGGTGAACACTGAAGCTTTCTTT.

This clonotype was observed a few times. J is TRBJ1-1 and V is TRBV18; D is unclear. The CDR3 is made up of 12 amino acids. Germline V gene lookup returns CDR1 KGHSH and CDR2 LQKENI. V was cut by 3 bases and J by 10 bases, with 12 bases left in between. The CDR3 region has the DNA TGTGCCAGCTCACCCGGCGGCCCGGGAGCTTTCTTT. Translating gives CASSPGGPGAFF. Using reference TRBV18 and TRBJ1-1 for the parts outside the CDR3, the full variable domain is NAGVMQNPRHLVRRRGQEARLRCSPMKGHSHVYWYRQLPEEGLKFMVYLQKENIIDESGMPKERFSAEFPKEGPSILRIQQVVRGDSAAYFCASSPGGPGAFFGQGTRLTVV.

This chain links TRBV7-2 with TRBJ2-1; D may be TRBD1 (6 bases). The CDR3 extends over 16 amino acids. Trimming took 6 bases from V and 10 from J, leaving 25 bases between them. The V gene's germline CDR1 is SGHTA and CDR2 FQGNSA. CDR3 amino acids: CASRGLTGPQHVEQFF. In DNA, the CDR3 is TGTGCCAGCAGGGGATTAACAGGGCCCCAGCACGTAGAGCAGTTCTTC.

The chain carries TRBV19 and TRBJ1-1; possible D gene TRBD1, 5 bases. Germline CDR1 reads LNHDA; CDR2 reads SQIVND (reference sequence). Trimming took 10 bases from V and 7 from J, leaving 16 bases between them. The CDR3 runs to 12 residues. The CDR3 sequence is CATKNGGSEAFF. For the CDR3, the DNA is TGTGCCACAAAGAACGGGGGGAGTGAAGCTTTCTTT.

This clonotype was picked up a small number of times. The J gene is TRBJ2-1, the V gene TRBV5-4; possible D gene TRBD1, 6 bases. Trimming shortened V by 3 bases and J by 2 bases, and 18 bases separated the two germline ends. The CDR3 sequence is 17 residues long. Looked up from germline, CDR1 is SGHNT and CDR2 is YYREEE (reference sequence). CDR3 sequence: CASSSALGGRTYNEQFF. In DNA form, the CDR3 reads TGTGCCAGCAGCTCGGCTTTAGGGGGACGGACCTACAATGAGCAGTTCTTC.

This clonotype was recorded many times. The gene calls are TRBV7-2 and TRBJ2-1; D is ambiguous. With 2 bases removed from V and 9 bases from J, the gap between germline ends came to 14 bases. Germline V gives CDR1 SGHTA, CDR2 FQGNSA. This CDR3 spans 14 amino acids. The CDR3 sequence is CASSLTTAESEQFF. CDR3 sequence (DNA): TGTGCCAGCAGCTTAACGACGGCGGAGAGTGAGCAGTTCTTC. The full variable domain, completed using reference TRBV7-2 and TRBJ2-1, is GAGVSQSPSNKVTEKGKDVELRCDPISGHTALYWYRQSLGQGLEFLIYFQGNSAPDKSGLPSDRFSAERTGGSVSTLTIQRTQQEDSAVYLCASSLTTAESEQFFGPGTRLTVL.